This TCR beta chain is from a study of cytomegalovirus exposure and HLA in healthy donors. Study in general: There were 65 million to 85 million unique TCRs (from HLA-typed donors) in an early data release. Overall study results and limits: TCR beta sequences reportedly predicted the HLA-A and HLA-B alleles of most subjects accurately. In a later analysis, at a false discovery rate of 0.05, 17,000 or so TCR beta sequences were associated with HLA alleles.

A remark on this clone: Antigen specificity is unknown.

The CDR3 runs 13 residues. CDR1 and CDR2 (germline): SNHLY, FYNNEI. V was pared by 8 bases and J by 5 bases, with 15 bases between. It was with 60 Vbeta and 13 Jbeta primers that the PCR ran. Clones were sequenced by immunoSEQ multiplex PCR, and TCRdb holds only the in-frame ones, with some missing. The sample includes more than 100,000 clones, over 70% of them seen just once. The sequence came from a woman aged 40 to 55 in good health and CMV-seronegative. This chain joins TRBV2 and TRBJ1-2, with D uncertain. What was sequenced was PBMCs. CDR3 region: CASRRLGTYGYTF. The CDR3 DNA reads as TGTGCCAGCCGACGTCTAGGCACATATGGCTACACCTTC.